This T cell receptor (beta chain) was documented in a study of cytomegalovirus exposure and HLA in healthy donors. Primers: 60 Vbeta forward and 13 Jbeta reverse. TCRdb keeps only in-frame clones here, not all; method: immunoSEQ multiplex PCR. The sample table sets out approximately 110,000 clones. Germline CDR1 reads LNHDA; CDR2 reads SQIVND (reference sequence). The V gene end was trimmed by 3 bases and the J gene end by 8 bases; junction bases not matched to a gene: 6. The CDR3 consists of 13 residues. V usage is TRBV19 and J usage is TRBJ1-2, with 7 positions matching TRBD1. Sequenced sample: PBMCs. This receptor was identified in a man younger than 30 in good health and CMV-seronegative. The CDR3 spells CASSILQGDGYTF. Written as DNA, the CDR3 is TGTGCCAGTAGTATCCTCCAGGGGGACGGCTACACCTTC.